This T cell receptor (beta chain) emerged from a study of T cells in localized non-small cell lung cancer. General study results and limits: The study found T cell clonality highest in uninvolved adjacent lung, above tumor. With higher T cell density in blood came longer overall survival. Sequencing was restricted to one tumor region; therefore, heterogeneity remains possible.

Clones were sequenced by immunoSEQ multiplex PCR, and TCRdb holds only the in-frame ones, with some missing. The sample records about 14,000 clones, approximately 89% being singletons. Worth noting for this clone: Its antigen is unknown.

Unmatched junction bases numbered 13, after V lost 4 bases and J lost 1 base. The CDR3 spans 19 residues. Germline V gene data show CDR1 as LGHNA and CDR2 as YNFKEQ. J is TRBJ2-1 and V is TRBV4-2; 10 bases fit TRBD2. The sample here was peripheral blood mononuclear cells, taken before any cancer treatment. This receptor was obtained from a man between 35 and 75 years old with stage III lung adenocarcinoma. The CDR3 nucleotides read TGTGCCAGCAGCCGAGTAGAGCGGGAGGGCCCTGTTTCCTACAATGAGCAGTTCTTC. This gives the protein CASSRVEREGPVSYNEQFF.